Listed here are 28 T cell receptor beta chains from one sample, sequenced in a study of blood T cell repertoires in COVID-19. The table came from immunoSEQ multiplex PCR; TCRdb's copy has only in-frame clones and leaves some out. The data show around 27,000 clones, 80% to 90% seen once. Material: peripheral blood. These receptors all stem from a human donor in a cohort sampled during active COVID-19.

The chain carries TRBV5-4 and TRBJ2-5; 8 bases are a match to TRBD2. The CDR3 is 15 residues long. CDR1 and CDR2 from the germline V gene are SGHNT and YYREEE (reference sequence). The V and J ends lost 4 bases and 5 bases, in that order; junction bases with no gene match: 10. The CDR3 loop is CASSPPGGLRETQYF. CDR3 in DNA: TGTGCCAGCAGCCCCCCGGGGGGGCTTCGGGAGACCCAGTACTTC.

CDR3 region: CASSVEGWNTDTQYF. CDR3 coding DNA: TGTGCCAGCAGCGTAGAGGGGTGGAACACAGATACGCAGTATTTT. The chain is built from TRBV9 and TRBJ2-3; D might be TRBD1 (5 bases). In germline, CDR1 is SGDLS, CDR2 YYNGEE. V dropped 0 bases and J dropped 2 bases, with 10 bases sitting between them. This CDR3 is 15 amino acids long.

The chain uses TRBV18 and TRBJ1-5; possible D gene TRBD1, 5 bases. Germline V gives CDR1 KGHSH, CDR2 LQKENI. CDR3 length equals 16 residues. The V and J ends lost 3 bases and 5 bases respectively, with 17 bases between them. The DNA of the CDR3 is TGTGCCAGCTCACCGTCGGTGGGGGGGGGACATCAGCCCCAGCATTTT. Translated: CASSPSVGGGHQPQHF.

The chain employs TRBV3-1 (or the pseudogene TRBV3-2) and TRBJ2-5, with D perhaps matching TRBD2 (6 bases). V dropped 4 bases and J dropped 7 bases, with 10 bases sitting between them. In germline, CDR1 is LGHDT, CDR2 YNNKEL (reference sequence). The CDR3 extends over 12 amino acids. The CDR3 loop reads CASSRGMTTQYF. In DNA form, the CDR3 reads TGTGCCAGCAGCCGCGGGATGACGACCCAGTACTTC.

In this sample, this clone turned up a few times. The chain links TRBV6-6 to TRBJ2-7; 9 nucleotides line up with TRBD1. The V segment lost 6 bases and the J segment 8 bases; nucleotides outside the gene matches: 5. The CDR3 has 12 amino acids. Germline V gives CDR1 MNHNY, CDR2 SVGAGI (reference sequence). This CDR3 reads CASSLGQGKQYF. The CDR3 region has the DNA TGTGCCAGCAGCCTCGGACAGGGGAAGCAGTACTTC.

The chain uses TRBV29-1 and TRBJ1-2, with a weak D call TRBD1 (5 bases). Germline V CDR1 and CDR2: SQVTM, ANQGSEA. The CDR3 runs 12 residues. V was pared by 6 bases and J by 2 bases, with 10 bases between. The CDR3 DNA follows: TGCAGCGTATCGGGGGGAAACTATGGCTACACCTTC. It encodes CSVSGGNYGYTF. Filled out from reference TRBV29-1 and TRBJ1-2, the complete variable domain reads SAVISQKPSRDICQRGTSLTIQCQVDSQVTMMFWYRQQPGQSLTLIATANQGSEATYESGFVIDKFPISRPNLTFSTLTVSNMSPEDSSIYLCSVSGGNYGYTFGSGTRLTVV.

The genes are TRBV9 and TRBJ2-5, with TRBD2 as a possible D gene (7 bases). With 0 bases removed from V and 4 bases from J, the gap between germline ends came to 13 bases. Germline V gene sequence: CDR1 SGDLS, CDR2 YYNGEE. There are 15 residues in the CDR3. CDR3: CASSVGGGPAETQYF. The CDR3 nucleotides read TGTGCCAGCAGCGTAGGGGGGGGGCCCGCAGAGACCCAGTACTTC.

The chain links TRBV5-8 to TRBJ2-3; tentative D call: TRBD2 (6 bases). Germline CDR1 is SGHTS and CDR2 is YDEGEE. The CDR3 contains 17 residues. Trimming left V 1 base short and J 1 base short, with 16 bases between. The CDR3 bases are TGTGCCAGCAGCTTGAGAGGGGTTACGGGGGGCACAGATACGCAGTATTTT. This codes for CASSLRGVTGGTDTQYF.

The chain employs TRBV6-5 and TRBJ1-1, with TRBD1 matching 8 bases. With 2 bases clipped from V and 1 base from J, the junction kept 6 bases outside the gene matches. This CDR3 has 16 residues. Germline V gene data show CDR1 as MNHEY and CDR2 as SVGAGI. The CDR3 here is CASSYRWTGTNTEAFF. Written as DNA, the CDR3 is TGTGCCAGCAGTTACCGTTGGACAGGGACGAACACTGAAGCTTTCTTT.

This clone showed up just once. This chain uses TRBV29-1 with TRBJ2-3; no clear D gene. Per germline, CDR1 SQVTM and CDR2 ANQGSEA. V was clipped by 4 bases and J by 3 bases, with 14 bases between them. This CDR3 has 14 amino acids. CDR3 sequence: CSVATSGGTDTQYF. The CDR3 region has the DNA TGCAGCGTTGCGACTTCGGGTGGGACAGATACGCAGTATTTT.

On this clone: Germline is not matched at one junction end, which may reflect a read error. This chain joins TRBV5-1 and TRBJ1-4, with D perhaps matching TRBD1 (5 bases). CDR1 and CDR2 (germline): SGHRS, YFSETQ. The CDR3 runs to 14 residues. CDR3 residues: CACRASSAHEKLFF. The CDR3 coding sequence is TGCGCCTGCAGGGCCAGTTCTGCCCATGAAAAACTGTTTTTT.

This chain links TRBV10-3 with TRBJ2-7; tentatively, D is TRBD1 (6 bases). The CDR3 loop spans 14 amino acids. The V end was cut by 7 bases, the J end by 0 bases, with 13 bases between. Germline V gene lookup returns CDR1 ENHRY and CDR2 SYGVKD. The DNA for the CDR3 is TGTGCCATCACCCCGGGACAACGCTCCTACGAGCAGTACTTC. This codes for CAITPGQRSYEQYF.

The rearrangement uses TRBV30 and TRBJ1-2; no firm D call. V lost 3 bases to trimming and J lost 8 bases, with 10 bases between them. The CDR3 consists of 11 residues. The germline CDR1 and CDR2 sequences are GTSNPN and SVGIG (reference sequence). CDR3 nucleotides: TGTGCCTGGAGACGAGAGCGGGGCTACACCTTC. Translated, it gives CAWRRERGYTF.

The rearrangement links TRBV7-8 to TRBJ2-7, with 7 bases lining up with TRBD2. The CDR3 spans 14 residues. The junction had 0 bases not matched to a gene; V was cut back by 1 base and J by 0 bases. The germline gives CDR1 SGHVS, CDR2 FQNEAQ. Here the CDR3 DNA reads TGTGCCAGCAGCTTAGGACTAGCCTCCTACGAGCAGTACTTC. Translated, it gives CASSLGLASYEQYF.

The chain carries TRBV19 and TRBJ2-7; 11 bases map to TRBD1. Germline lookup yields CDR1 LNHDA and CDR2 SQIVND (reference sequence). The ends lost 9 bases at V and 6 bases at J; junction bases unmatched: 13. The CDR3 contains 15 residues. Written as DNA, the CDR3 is TGTGCCAGCGGACAACTCGGACAGGGGGCCATCGAGCAGTACTTC. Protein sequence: CASGQLGQGAIEQYF.

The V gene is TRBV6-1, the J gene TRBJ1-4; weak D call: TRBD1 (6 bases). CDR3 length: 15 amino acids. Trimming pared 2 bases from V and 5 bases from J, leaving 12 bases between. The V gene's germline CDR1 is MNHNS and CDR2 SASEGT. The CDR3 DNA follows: TGTGCCAGCAGTGAAAGGGGACACTACAATGAAAAACTGTTTTTT. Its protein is CASSERGHYNEKLFF.

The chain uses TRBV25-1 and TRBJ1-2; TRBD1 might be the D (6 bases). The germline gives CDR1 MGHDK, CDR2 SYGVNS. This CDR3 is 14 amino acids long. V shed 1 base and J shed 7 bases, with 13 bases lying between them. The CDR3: CASSEWGREGGYTF. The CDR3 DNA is TGTGCCAGCAGTGAATGGGGGCGGGAGGGTGGCTACACCTTC.

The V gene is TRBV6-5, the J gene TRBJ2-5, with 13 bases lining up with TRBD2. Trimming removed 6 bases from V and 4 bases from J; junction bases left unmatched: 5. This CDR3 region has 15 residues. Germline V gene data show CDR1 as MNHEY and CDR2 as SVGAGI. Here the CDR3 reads CASSRLAGGRETQYF. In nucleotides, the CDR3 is TGTGCCAGCAGCCGACTAGCGGGGGGTAGAGAGACCCAGTACTTC.

CDR3 region: CASSLEGMNTEAFF. For the CDR3, the DNA is TGTGCCAGCAGCCTGGAGGGGATGAACACTGAAGCTTTCTTT. V is TRBV3-1 (or the pseudogene TRBV3-2) and J is TRBJ1-1; perhaps TRBD1 as D (5 bases). The CDR3 runs 14 residues. V lost 4 bases and J 0 bases, leaving 9 bases between the germline ends. Germline values: CDR1 LGHDT, CDR2 YNNKEL (reference sequence).

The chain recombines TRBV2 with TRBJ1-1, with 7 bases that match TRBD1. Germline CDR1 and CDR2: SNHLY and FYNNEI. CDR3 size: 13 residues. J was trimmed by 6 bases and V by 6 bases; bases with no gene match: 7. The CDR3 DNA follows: TGTGCCAGCAGGCTGGGACAGTCGTCTGAAGCTTTCTTT. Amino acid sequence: CASRLGQSSEAFF.

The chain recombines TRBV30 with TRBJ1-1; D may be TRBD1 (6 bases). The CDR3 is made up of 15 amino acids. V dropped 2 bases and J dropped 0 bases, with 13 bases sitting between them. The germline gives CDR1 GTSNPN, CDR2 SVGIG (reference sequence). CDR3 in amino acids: CAWSLDRLLNTEAFF. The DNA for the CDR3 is TGTGCCTGGAGTCTCGACAGGCTTTTGAACACTGAAGCTTTCTTT.

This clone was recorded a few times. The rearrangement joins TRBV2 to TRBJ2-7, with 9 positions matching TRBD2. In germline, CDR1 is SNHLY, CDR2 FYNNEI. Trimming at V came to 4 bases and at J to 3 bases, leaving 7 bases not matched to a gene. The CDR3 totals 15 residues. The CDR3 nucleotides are TGTGCCAGCAGTGGCGGGACTAGCCGCGTCTACGAGCAGTACTTC. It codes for CASSGGTSRVYEQYF.

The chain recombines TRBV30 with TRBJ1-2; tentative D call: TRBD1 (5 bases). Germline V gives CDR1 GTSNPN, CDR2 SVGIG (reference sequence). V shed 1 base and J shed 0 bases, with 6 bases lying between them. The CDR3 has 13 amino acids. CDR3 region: CAWSGQSNYGYTF. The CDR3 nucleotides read TGTGCCTGGAGTGGACAGTCTAACTATGGCTACACCTTC.

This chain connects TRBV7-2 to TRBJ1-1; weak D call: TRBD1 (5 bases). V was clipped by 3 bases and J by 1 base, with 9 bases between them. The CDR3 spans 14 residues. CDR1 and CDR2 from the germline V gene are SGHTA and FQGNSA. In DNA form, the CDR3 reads TGTGCCAGCAGCTTCCTCGACAGGAACACTGAAGCTTTCTTT. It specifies CASSFLDRNTEAFF.

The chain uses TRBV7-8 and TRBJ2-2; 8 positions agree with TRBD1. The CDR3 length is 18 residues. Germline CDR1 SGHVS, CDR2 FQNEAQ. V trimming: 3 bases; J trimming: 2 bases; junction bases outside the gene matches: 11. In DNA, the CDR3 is TGTGCCAGCAGCTTCGAAATAGCGGACAGGGCCAACACCGGGGAGCTGTTTTTT. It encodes CASSFEIADRANTGELFF.

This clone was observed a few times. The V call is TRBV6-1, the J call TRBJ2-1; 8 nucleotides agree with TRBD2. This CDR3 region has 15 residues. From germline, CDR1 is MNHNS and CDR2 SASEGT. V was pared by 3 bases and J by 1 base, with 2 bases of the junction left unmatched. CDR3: CASSDGGGSYNEQFF. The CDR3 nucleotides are TGTGCCAGCAGTGACGGGGGGGGGTCCTACAATGAGCAGTTCTTC.

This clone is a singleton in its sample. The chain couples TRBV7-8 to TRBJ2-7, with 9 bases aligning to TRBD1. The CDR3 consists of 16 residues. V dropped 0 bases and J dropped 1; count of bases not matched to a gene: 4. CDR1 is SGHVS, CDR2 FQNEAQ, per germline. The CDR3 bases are TGTGCCAGCAGCTTAGCCGGGACAGGGACATCCTACGAGCAGTACTTC. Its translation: CASSLAGTGTSYEQYF.

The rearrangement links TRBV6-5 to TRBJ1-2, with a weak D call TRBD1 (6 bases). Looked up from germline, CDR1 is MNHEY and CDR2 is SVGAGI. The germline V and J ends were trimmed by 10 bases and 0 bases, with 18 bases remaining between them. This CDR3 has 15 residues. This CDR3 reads CATLREGVPNYGYTF. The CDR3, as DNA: TGTGCCACTCTTCGAGAGGGGGTCCCTAACTATGGCTACACCTTC.